A selection of T cell receptor beta chains follows, all from one sample in a study of T cells in Graves' hyperthyroidism and ophthalmopathy. TCRdb used MiXCR to reprocess the multiplex PCR reads, holding one entry per CDR3 protein. The sample yields approximately 600,000 distinct CDR3 sequences, 14% seen once. Specimen: blood. These receptors were taken from a woman aged 30 to 39 with Graves' hyperthyroidism that later progressed to Graves' ophthalmopathy. CDR3s include the opening cysteine and the closing phenylalanine or tryptophan. The D gene is left open where the match is weak. Size is omitted from some rows. Given values are once, few, many or a class for expanded clones.

V gene	clone size	D gene	J gene	CDR3 DNA	CDR3 protein
TRBV7-2	NA	NA	TRBJ2-6	TGTGCCAGCACTTCATATGGGGCCAACGTCCTGACTTTC	CASTSYGANVLTF
TRBV7-2	many	NA	TRBJ2-3	TGTGCCAGCAGCTTAGATATTAGGTCAGACTACACAGATACGCAGTATTTT	CASSLDIRSDYTDTQYF
TRBV11-1	many	TRBD1	TRBJ1-1	TGTGCCAGCCGACTTACTGGACAGGGGAACACTGAAGCTTTCTTT	CASRLTGQGNTEAFF
TRBV28	many	NA	TRBJ1-3	TGTGCCAGCAGTCCTACCACCGGGAGGTCAGGAAACACCATATATTTT	CASSPTTGRSGNTIYF
TRBV5-6	many	NA	TRBJ2-3	TGTGCCAGCAGCTTGGCCGGGGAGATCACAGATACGCAGTATTTT	CASSLAGEITDTQYF
TRBV30	NA	NA	TRBJ1-4	TGTGCCTGGAGTGGGTCACGTCCCGAAAAACTGTTTTTT	CAWSGSRPEKLFF
TRBV30	many	TRBD1	TRBJ2-7	TGTGCCTGGAGTGGACAGGGGGCGAGTTTTTACGAGCAGTACTTC	CAWSGQGASFYEQYF
TRBV20-1	few	NA	TRBJ2-1	TGCAGTGCTAGAGCATCCTACAATGAGCAGTTCTTC	CSARASYNEQFF
TRBV29-1	NA	TRBD2	TRBJ2-3	TGCAGCGTTGGACCCGAACTAGCGGGATTATCGTATTTT	CSVGPELAGLSYF
TRBV5-1	few	TRBD1	TRBJ1-6	TGCGCCAGCAACCAGGGGGAGTATAATTCACCCCTCCACTTT	CASNQGEYNSPLHF
TRBV19	many	NA	TRBJ2-7	TGTGCCAGTAGTATTTCGGCGGGGCGAATCTACGAGCAGTACTTC	CASSISAGRIYEQYF
TRBV6-1	NA	NA	TRBJ2-5	TGTGCCAGCAGTCCCAATTTAGAGACCCAGTACTTC	CASSPNLETQYF
TRBV3-1	many	NA	TRBJ2-1	TGTGCCAGCCAAAGGGTTTCCTACAATGAGCAGTTCTTC	CASQRVSYNEQFF
TRBV18	few	TRBD2	TRBJ2-7	TGTGCCAGCTCACGACTAGCGGGAGGTGTCTACGAGCAGTACTTC	CASSRLAGGVYEQYF
TRBV10-3	few	TRBD2	TRBJ2-7	TGTGCCATCAGTGGGGGGGGCTACGAGCAGTACTTC	CAISGGGYEQYF
TRBV3-1	many	NA	TRBJ2-1	TGTGCCAGCAGTTCCGGGCCAACACCTAACAATGAGCAGTTCTTC	CASSSGPTPNNEQFF
TRBV12-3/TRBV12-4	many	NA	TRBJ1-2	TGTGCCAGCAGTATTCTGGGGATGAGCGGCTACACCTTC	CASSILGMSGYTF
TRBV18	NA	TRBD1	TRBJ2-5	TGTGCCAGCTCACCATATGGACAGGGGGGATATCGGCAAGAGACCCAGTACTTC	CASSPYGQGGYRQETQYF
TRBV2	many	NA	TRBJ1-4	TGTGCCAGCAGAAGAGGGGTAGCAGAAAAACTGTTTTTT	CASRRGVAEKLFF
TRBV20-1	many	TRBD2	TRBJ2-1	TGCAGTTCCCCGGGGTGGTTAGCGGGAGGGCCCTACAATGAGCAGTTCTTC	CSSPGWLAGGPYNEQFF
TRBV20-1	many	NA	TRBJ1-6	TGCAGTGCTAGAGAGAATTATAATTCACCCCTCCACTTT	CSARENYNSPLHF
TRBV2	many	TRBD2	TRBJ2-7	TGTGCCAGCAGTGAAGATGGGAAGCGGGGCTCCTACGAGCAGTACTTC	CASSEDGKRGSYEQYF
TRBV3-1	NA	NA	TRBJ1-2	TGTGCCAGCAGCCAAGCAGGACAGTCATACTATGGCTACACCTTC	CASSQAGQSYYGYTF
TRBV29-1	many	NA	TRBJ1-1	TGCAGCGTTGAAGACCTCGGGGGGGGCAGACTGAAAGCTTTCTTT	CSVEDLGGGRLKAFF
TRBV15	many	NA	TRBJ1-3	TGTGCCACCAGCAGAGATCGTGGGGAAGGAAACACCATATATTTT	CATSRDRGEGNTIYF
TRBV19	many	NA	TRBJ2-7	TGTGCCAGTAGTATCAGGACAGCCTACGAGCAGTACTTC	CASSIRTAYEQYF
TRBV6-2/TRBV6-3	NA	NA	TRBJ2-7	TGTGCCAGCAGTTACTCTTACGGCACAGGGCTTTGCGAGCAGTACTTC	CASSYSYGTGLCEQYF
TRBV18	few	NA	TRBJ1-3	TGTGCCAGCTCACCGAGCTCGGGGCATAGCTCTGGAAACACCATATATTTT	CASSPSSGHSSGNTIYF
TRBV7-8	once	TRBD2	TRBJ2-2	TGTGCCAGCAGCCTTGAGGTAGCGGGGAAGGCCGGGGAGCTGTTTTTT	CASSLEVAGKAGELFF
TRBV30	many	NA	TRBJ1-1	TGTGCCTGGAGTGACGACATTGAAGCTTTCTTT	CAWSDDIEAFF
TRBV7-9	many	NA	TRBJ1-6	TGTGCCAGCAGCTTAGGGACCATGGTCTTTAATTCACCCCTCCACTTT	CASSLGTMVFNSPLHF
TRBV25-1	many	NA	TRBJ1-6	TGTGCCAGCAGGAATCCAGGGGATTCACCCCTCCACTTT	CASRNPGDSPLHF
TRBV18	many	NA	TRBJ2-1	TGTGCCAGCTCACCACCGGGGCTAGCGCAAGGGAATGAGCAGTTCTTC	CASSPPGLAQGNEQFF
TRBV2	NA	TRBD2	TRBJ2-3	TGTGCCAGCAGCCCCGAGGGACTAGCGGGTACAGATACGCAGTATTTT	CASSPEGLAGTDTQYF
TRBV24-1	many	NA	TRBJ1-2	TGTGCCACCAGTGATTCGGGACACGATGGCTACACCTTC	CATSDSGHDGYTF
TRBV3-1	few	NA	TRBJ2-7	TGTGCCAGCAGCCAAGGCCCCCTACTATCCAGGGGCTACGAGCAGTACTTC	CASSQGPLLSRGYEQYF